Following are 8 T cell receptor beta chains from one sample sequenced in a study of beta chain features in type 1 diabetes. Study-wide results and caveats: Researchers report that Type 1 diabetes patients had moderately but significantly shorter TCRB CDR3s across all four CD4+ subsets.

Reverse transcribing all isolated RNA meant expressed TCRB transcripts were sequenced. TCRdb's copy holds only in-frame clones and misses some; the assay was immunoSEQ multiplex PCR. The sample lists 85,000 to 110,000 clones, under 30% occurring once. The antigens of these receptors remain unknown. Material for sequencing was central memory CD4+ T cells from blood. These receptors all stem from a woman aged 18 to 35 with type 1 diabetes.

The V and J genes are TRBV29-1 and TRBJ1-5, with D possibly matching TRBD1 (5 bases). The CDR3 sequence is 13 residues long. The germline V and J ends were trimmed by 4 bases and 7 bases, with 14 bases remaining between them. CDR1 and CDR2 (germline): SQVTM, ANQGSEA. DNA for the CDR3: TGCAGCGTTGGAGCGGGGGGTGAGCAGCCCCAGCATTTT. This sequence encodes CSVGAGGEQPQHF.

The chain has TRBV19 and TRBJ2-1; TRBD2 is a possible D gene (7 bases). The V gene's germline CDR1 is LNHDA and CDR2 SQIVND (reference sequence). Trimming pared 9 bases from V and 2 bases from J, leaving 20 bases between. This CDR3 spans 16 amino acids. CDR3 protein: CASHLVGGGPYNEQFF. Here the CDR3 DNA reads TGTGCCAGCCACCTTGTAGGGGGAGGGCCCTACAATGAGCAGTTCTTC.

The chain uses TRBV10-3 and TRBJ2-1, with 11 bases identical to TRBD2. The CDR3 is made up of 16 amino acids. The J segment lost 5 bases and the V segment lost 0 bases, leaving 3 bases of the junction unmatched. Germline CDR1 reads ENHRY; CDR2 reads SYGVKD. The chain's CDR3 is CAISESALAGDNEQFF. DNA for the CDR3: TGTGCCATCAGTGAGTCGGCACTAGCGGGGGACAATGAGCAGTTCTTC.

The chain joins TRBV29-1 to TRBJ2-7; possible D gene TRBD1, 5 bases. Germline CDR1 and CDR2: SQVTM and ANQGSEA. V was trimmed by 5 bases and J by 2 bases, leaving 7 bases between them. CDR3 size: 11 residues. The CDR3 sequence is CSVRRAYEQYF. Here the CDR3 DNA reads TGCAGCGTTCGCAGGGCCTACGAGCAGTACTTC.

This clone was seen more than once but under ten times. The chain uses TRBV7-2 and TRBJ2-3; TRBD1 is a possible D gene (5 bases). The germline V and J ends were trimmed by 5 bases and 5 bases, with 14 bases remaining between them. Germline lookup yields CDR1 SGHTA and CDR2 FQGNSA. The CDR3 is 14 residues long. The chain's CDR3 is CASSDRIPKDTQYF. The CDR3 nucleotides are TGTGCCAGCAGCGACAGAATACCTAAAGATACGCAGTATTTT.

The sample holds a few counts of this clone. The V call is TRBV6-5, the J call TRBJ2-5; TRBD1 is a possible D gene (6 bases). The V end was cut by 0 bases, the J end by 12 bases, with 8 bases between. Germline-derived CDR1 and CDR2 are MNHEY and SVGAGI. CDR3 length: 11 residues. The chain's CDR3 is CASSYSRTEYF. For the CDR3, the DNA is TGTGCCAGCAGTTACTCGAGGACAGAGTACTTC.

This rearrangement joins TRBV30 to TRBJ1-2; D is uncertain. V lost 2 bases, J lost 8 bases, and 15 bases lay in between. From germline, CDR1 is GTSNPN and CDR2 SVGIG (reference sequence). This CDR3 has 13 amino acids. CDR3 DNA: TGTGCCTGGAGTCCTGGAGGGTATTTCGGCTACACCTTC. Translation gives CAWSPGGYFGYTF.

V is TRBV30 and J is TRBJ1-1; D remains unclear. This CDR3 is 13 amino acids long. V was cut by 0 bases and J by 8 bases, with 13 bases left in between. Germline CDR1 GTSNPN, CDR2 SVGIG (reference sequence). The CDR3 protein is CAWSVVGEGEAFF. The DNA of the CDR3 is TGTGCCTGGAGTGTCGTTGGGGAGGGAGAAGCTTTCTTT. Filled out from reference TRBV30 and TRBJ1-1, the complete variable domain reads SQTIHQWPATLVQPVGSPLSLECTVEGTSNPNLYWYRQAAGRGLQLLFYSVGIGQISSEVPQNLSASRPQDRQFILSSKKLLLSDSGFYLCAWSVVGEGEAFFGQGTRLTVV.